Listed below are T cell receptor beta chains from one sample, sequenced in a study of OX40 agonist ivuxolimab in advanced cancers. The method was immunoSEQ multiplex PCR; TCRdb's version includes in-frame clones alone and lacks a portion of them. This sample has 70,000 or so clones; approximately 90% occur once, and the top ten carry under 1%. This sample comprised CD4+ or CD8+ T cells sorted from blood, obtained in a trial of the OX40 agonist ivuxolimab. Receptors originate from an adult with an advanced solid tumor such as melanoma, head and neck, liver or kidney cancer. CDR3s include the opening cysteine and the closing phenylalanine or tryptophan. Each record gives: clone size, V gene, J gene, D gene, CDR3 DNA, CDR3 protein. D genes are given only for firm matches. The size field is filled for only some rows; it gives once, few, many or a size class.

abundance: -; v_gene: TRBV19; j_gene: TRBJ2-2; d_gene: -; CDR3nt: TGTGCCAGCCAGATCGGAGATAGGGACACCGGGGAGCTGTTTTTT; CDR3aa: CASQIGDRDTGELFF
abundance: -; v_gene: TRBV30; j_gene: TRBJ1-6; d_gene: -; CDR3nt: TGTGCCTGGAATGGACGCGCAAATTCACCCCTCCACTTT; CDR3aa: CAWNGRANSPLHF
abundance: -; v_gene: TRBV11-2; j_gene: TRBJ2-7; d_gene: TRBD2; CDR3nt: TGTGCCAGCAGCGCTTACGGCGGGGGAGGGCGGGTCGAGCAGTACTTC; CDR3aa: CASSAYGGGGRVEQYF
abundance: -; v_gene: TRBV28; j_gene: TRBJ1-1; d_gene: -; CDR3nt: TGTGCCAGCAGTTCTGGGGCCGAGGGGGGGACTGAAGCTTTCTTT; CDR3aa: CASSSGAEGGTEAFF
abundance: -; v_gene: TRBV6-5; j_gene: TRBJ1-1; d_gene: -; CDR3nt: TGTGCCAGCAGTTACGAGGCGGGTGAAGCTTTCTTT; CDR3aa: CASSYEAGEAFF
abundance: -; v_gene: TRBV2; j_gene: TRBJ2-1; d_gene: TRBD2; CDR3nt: TGTGCCAGCTATCAGCGGGAGGTGGGGTACAATGAGCAGTTCTTC; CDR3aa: CASYQREVGYNEQFF
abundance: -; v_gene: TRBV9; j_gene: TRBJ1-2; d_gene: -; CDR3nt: TGTGCCAGCAGCGTAGACGGCTTGGGCTACACCTTC; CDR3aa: CASSVDGLGYTF
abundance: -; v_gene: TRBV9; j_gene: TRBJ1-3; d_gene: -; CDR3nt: TGTGCCAGCAGCAAGCGGGCGGGGAACACCATATATTTT; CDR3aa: CASSKRAGNTIYF
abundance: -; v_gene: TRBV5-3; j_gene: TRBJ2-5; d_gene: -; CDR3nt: TGTGCCAGCAGCTTAAGGGGTGGAGAAGAGACCCAGTACTTC; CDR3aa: CASSLRGGEETQYF
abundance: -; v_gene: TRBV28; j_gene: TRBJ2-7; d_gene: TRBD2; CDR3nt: TGTGCCAGCAGTGGAACCGGGACTAGCGGCATCTACGAGCAGTACTTC; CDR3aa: CASSGTGTSGIYEQYF
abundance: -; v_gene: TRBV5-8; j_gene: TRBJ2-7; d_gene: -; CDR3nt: TGTGCCAGCAGTCCCCCCGGGATTTACGAGCAGTACTTC; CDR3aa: CASSPPGIYEQYF
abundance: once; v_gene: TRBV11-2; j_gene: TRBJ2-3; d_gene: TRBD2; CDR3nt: TGTGCCAGCAGCCTCAAGCGGGAGGGCCGCGCAGATACGCAGTATTTT; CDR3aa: CASSLKREGRADTQYF
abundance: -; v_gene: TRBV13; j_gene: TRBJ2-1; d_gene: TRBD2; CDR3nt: TGTGCCAGCAGCTTAGTTTTGGCGGGAGGGGGTAATGAGCAGTTCTTC; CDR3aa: CASSLVLAGGGNEQFF
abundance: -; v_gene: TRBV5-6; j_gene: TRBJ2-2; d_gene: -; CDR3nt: TGTGCCAGCAGCTTCGAACTGACCCGGGAGCTGTTTTTT; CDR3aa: CASSFELTRELFF
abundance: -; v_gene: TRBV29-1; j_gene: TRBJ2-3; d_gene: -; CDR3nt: TGCAGCGTTGACTTAGCAAACCGACGCACAGATACGCAGTATTTT; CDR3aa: CSVDLANRRTDTQYF
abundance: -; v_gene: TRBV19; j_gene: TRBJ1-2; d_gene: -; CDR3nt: TGTGCCAGTAGTATCGCATGGGCAGTGGACTGCGCCTTC; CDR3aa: CASSIAWAVDCAF
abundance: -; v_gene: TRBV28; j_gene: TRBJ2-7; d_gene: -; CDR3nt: TGTGCCAGCCACTCCAGGGGTGGGCACTCCTACGAGCAGTACTTC; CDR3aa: CASHSRGGHSYEQYF
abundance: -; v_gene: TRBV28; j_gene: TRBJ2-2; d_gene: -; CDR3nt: TGTGCCAGCAGCACCCCCACCGGGGAGCTGTTTTTT; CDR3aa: CASSTPTGELFF
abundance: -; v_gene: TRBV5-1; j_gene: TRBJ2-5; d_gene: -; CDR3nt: TGCGCCAGCAGCTTTGGACCTCAAGAGACCCAGTACTTC; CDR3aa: CASSFGPQETQYF
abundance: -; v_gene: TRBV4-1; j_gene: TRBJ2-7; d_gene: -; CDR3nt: TGCGCCAGCAGCCAAGAGGGGGCGGCTAGCTCCTACGAGCAGTACTTC; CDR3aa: CASSQEGAASSYEQYF
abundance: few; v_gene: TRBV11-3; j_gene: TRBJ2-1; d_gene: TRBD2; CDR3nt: TGTGCCAGCAGCTTAGAGTACCCAGCGGGAGTGGGCAATGAGCAGTTCTTC; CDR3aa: CASSLEYPAGVGNEQFF
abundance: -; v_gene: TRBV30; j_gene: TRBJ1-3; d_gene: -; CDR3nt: TGTGCCTGGAGTGTGCAAATCGGAAACACCATATATTTT; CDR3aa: CAWSVQIGNTIYF
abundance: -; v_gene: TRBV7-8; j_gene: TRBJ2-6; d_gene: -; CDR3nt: TGTGCCAGCAGCTTAGCGTCGGTCTCTGGGGCCAACGTCCTGACTTTC; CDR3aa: CASSLASVSGANVLTF
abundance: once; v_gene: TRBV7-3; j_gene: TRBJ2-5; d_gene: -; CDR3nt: TGTGCCAGCAGCCCACAGGGGGGGATGGAGACCCAGTACTTC; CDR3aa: CASSPQGGMETQYF
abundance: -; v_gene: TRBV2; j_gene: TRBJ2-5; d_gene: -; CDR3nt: TGTGCCAGCAGTGAATGGGGAGTAAAAGAGACCCAGTACTTC; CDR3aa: CASSEWGVKETQYF
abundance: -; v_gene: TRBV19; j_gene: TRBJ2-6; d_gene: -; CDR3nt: TGTGCCAGTAGTCAACAGGGAATTGGGGCCAACGTCCTGACTTTC; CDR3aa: CASSQQGIGANVLTF
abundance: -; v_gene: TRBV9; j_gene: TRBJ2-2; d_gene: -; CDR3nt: TGTGCCAGCAGCGTAGCTTCCAGGGCGGCCGGGGAGCTGTTTTTT; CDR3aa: CASSVASRAAGELFF
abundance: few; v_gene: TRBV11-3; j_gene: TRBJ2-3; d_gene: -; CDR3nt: TGTGCCAGCAGCTTAGGGCCAGCGCGGGGCACAGATACGCAGTATTTT; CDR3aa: CASSLGPARGTDTQYF
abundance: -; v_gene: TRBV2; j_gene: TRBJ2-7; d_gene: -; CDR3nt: TGTGCCAGCAGTGCAGGTTGGCAGTACTTC; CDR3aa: CASSAGWQYF
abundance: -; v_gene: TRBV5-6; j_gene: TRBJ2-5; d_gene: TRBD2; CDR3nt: TGTGCCAGCCAAAGCGGGGGCCAAGAGACCCAGTACTTC; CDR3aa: CASQSGGQETQYF
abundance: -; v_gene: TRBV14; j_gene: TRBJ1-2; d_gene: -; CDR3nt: TGTGCCAGCAGCCAAGGGCAGAACTATGGCTACACCTTC; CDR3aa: CASSQGQNYGYTF
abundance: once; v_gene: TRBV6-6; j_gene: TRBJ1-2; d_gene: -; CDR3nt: TGTGCCAGCAGTTACGACGGGGACTATGGCTACACCTTC; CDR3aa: CASSYDGDYGYTF
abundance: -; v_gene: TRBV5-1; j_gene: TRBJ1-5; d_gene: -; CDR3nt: TGCGCCAGCAGCTTGGTCCCCACTGAGCGCCCGCATTTT; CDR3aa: CASSLVPTERPHF
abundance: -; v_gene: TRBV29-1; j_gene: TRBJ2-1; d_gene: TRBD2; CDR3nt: TGCAGCGTTGGAGAAGAGGGGAGGGGATTCTACAATGAGCAGTTCTTC; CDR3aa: CSVGEEGRGFYNEQFF
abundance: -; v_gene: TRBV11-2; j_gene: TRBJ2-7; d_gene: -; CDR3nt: TGTGCCAGCAGCTTAGTTTCAGGGCCCGTCGGGCCGACCTACGAGCAGTACTTC; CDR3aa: CASSLVSGPVGPTYEQYF
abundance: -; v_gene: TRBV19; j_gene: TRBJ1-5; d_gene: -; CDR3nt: TGTGCCAGTAAAGGGACTCTTAATGGAAATCAGCCCCAGCATTTT; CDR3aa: CASKGTLNGNQPQHF
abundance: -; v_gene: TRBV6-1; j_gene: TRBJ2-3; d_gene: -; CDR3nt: TGTGCCAGCAGTGATTGGGGGGATACGCAGTATTTT; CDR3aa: CASSDWGDTQYF
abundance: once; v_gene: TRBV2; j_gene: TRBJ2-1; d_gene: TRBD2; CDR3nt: TGTGCCAGCAGTGTACTAGCGGTCGGTGAGCAGTTCTTC; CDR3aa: CASSVLAVGEQFF
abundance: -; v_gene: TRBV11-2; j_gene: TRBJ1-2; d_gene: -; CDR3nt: TGTGCCAGCAGCCCCCAGGGCTATGGCTACACCTTC; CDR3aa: CASSPQGYGYTF
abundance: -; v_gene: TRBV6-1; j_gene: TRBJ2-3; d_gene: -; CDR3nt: TGTGCCAGCGGGGGGACTCGGTTTGATACGCAGTATTTT; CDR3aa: CASGGTRFDTQYF
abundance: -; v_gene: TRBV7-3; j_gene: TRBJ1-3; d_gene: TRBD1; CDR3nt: TGTGCCAGCAGCCTGGACAGGGTTGGAAACACCATATATTTT; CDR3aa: CASSLDRVGNTIYF
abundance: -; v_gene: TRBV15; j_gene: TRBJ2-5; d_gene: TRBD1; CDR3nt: TGTGCCACCAGCAGAGATTTGGGGCAGGGGGTGACCCAGTACTTC; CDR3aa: CATSRDLGQGVTQYF
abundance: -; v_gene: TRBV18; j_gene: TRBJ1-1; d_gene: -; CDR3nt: TGTGCCAGCTCACCACCGGGGGATTCTACTGAAGCTTTCTTT; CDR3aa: CASSPPGDSTEAFF
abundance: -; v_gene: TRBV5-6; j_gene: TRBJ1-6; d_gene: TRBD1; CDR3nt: TGTGCCAGCAGCGTGACAGGGTGGGATTCACCCCTCCACTTT; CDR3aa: CASSVTGWDSPLHF
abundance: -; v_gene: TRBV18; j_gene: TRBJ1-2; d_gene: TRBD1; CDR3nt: TGTGCCAGCTCACCTCCTCGTGGACAGGGCGACTATGGCTACACCTTC; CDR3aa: CASSPPRGQGDYGYTF
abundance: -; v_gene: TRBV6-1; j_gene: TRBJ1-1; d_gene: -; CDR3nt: TGTGCCAGCAGTGAACCGGGCCCAGGGAACACTGAAGCTTTCTTT; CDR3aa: CASSEPGPGNTEAFF
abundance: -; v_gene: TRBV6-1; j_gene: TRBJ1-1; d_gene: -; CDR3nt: TGTGCCAGCAGTGACCAGGGAATATACACTGAAGCTTTCTTT; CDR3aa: CASSDQGIYTEAFF
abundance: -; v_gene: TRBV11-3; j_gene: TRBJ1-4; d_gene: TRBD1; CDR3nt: TGTGCCAGCAGCTTAGCTCCGACAGGGCTGAATGAAAAACTGTTTTTT; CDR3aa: CASSLAPTGLNEKLFF
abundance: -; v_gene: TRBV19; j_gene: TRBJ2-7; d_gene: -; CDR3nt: TGTGCCAGTAGTATAGAGGGCGGTTACTACGAGCAGTACTTC; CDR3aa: CASSIEGGYYEQYF
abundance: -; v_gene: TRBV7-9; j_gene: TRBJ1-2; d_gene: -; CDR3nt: TGTGCCTCCGAGGTAGATCCCCTTCGTGAGTACACCTTC; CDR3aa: CASEVDPLREYTF
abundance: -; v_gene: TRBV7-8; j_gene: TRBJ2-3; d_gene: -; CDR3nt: TGTGCCAGCAGCTGGGGCCTGGACTCCTGGGGAACAGATACGCAGTATTTT; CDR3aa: CASSWGLDSWGTDTQYF
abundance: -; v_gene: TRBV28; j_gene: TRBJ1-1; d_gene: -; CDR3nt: TGTGCCAGCAGTTTAGAGGTCAGGTTGAACACTGAAGCTTTCTTT; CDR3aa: CASSLEVRLNTEAFF
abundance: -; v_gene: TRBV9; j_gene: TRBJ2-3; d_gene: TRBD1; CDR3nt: TGTGCCAGCAGCGTAGGGGGACAGGGTCGCGATACGCAGTATTTT; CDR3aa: CASSVGGQGRDTQYF
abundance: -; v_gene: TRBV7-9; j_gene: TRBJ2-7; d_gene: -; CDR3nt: TGTGCCAGCAGCTTAGGCGACCATCGGGAGCAGTACTTC; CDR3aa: CASSLGDHREQYF
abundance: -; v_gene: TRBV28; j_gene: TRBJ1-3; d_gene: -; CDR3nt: TGTGCCAGCAGTTCCCCGGGGGAGAGATCGGGAAACACCATATATTTT; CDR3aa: CASSSPGERSGNTIYF